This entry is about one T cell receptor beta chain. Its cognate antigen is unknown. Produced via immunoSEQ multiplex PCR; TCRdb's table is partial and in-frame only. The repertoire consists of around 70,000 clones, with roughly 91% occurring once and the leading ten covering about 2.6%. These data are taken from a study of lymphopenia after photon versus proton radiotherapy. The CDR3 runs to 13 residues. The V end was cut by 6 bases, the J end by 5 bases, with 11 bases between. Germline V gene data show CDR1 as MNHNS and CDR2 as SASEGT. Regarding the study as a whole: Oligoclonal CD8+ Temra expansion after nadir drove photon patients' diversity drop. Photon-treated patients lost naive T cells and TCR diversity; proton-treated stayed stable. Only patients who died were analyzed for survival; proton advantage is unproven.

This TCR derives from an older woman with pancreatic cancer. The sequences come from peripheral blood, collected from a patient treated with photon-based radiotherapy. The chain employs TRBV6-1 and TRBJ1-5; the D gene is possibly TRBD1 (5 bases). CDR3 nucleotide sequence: TGTGCCAGCAGAGGGGCTGTCGATCAGCCCCAGCATTTT. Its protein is CASRGAVDQPQHF.